These 26 T cell receptor beta chains came from one sample sequenced in a study of blood T cell repertoires in COVID-19. Produced via immunoSEQ multiplex PCR; TCRdb's table is partial and in-frame only. The sample carries around 110,000 clones, approximately 90% recorded once. The sample was peripheral blood. These TCRs come from a human donor with active COVID-19. The donor label of this sample is uncertain.

In its sample, this clone was seen once. This chain joins TRBV7-9 and TRBJ2-3; 8 nucleotides line up with TRBD1. This CDR3 region has 15 residues. CDR1 SEHNR and CDR2 FQNEAQ come from the germline V gene (reference sequence). Trimming removed 1 base from V and 4 bases from J; junction bases left unmatched: 4. The CDR3 region is CASSLGTGGSDTQYF. The CDR3 DNA sequence: TGTGCCAGCAGCTTAGGTACAGGGGGTTCAGATACGCAGTATTTT.

The chain employs TRBV3-1 (or the pseudogene TRBV3-2) and TRBJ2-1; 11 nucleotides line up with TRBD2. From germline, CDR1 is LGHDT and CDR2 YNNKEL (reference sequence). CDR3 length: 16 amino acids. Trimming removed 3 bases from V and 4 bases from J; junction bases left unmatched: 5. The CDR3 loop reads CASSHDGTSGYNEQFF. CDR3 bases: TGTGCCAGCAGCCATGACGGGACTAGCGGTTACAATGAGCAGTTCTTC.

The chain recombines TRBV11-2 with TRBJ2-3, with TRBD2 matching 7 bases. The V and J ends lost 3 bases and 3 bases, in that order; junction bases with no gene match: 3. The germline gives CDR1 SGHAT, CDR2 FQNNGV. The CDR3 is 14 residues long. CDR3 in DNA: TGTGCCAGCAGCTTTGGACTAGGGACAGATACGCAGTATTTT. Translation: CASSFGLGTDTQYF.

The chain has TRBV6-2 or TRBV6-3 and TRBJ2-4, with 7 bases identical to TRBD2. V lost 4 bases to trimming and J lost 9 bases; unmatched junction nucleotides: 9. The CDR3 is 14 amino acids. Germline V gene lookup returns CDR1 MNHEY and CDR2 SVGEGT. This CDR3 reads CASSSTGLVGIQYF. CDR3 nucleotides: TGTGCCAGCAGTTCGACTGGACTAGTAGGCATTCAGTACTTC.

The rearrangement uses TRBV6-1 and TRBJ2-7; 11 nucleotides align to TRBD1. This CDR3 contains 14 residues. The trim removed 3 bases at V and 4 bases at J, leaving 2 bases unmatched. Germline CDR1 and CDR2: MNHNS and SASEGT. The CDR3 region is CASSEDRGPYEQYF. CDR3 DNA sequence: TGTGCCAGCAGTGAGGACAGGGGGCCGTACGAGCAGTACTTC.

DNA of the CDR3: TGTGCCAGCAGCTCGAAGGGACTTCAGTACTTC. Its translation: CASSSKGLQYF. This chain uses TRBV11-2 with TRBJ2-7; D possibly corresponds to TRBD2 (6 bases). Germline V CDR1 and CDR2: SGHAT, FQNNGV. V was cut by 4 bases and J by 10 bases, with 11 bases left in between. CDR3 length: 11 residues.

This clone has only a few counts. The chain employs TRBV7-8 and TRBJ1-3; 10 bases are a match to TRBD1. The ends lost 5 bases at V and 6 bases at J; junction bases unmatched: 4. The CDR3 contains 14 residues. CDR1 and CDR2 from the germline V gene are SGHVS and FQNEAQ. The chain's CDR3 is CASSVGQGQNTIYF. DNA of the CDR3: TGTGCCAGCAGCGTGGGACAGGGGCAAAACACCATATATTTT.

The chain recombines TRBV13 with TRBJ2-5; 10 nucleotides align to TRBD2. Germline V gives CDR1 PRHDT, CDR2 FYEKMQ (reference sequence). The CDR3 consists of 14 residues. V lost 2 bases, J lost 5 bases, and 2 bases stayed unmatched. The CDR3 nucleotides are TGTGCCAGCAGCTTACTAGCGGGGGATGAGACCCAGTACTTC. It translates to CASSLLAGDETQYF.

V and J are TRBV7-9 and TRBJ2-2; 7 bases agree with TRBD2. V was clipped by 1 base and J by 4 bases; unmatched bases: 3. The CDR3 spans 15 residues. Germline V gene sequence: CDR1 SEHNR, CDR2 FQNEAQ (reference sequence). The CDR3 spells CASSLGSGVTGELFF. CDR3 DNA sequence: TGTGCCAGCAGCTTAGGCAGCGGGGTCACCGGGGAGCTGTTTTTT.

The gene calls are TRBV28 and TRBJ1-6; weak D call: TRBD1 (6 bases). This CDR3 spans 15 amino acids. The germline CDR1 and CDR2 sequences are MDHEN and SYDVKM. Trimming left V 4 bases short and J 6 bases short, with 13 bases between. The CDR3: CASSSTGKANSPLHF. DNA of the CDR3: TGTGCCAGCAGTTCTACAGGGAAGGCTAATTCACCCCTCCACTTT. Combining the CDR3 with reference TRBV28 and TRBJ1-6 gives the whole variable domain DVKVTQSSRYLVKRTGEKVFLECVQDMDHENMFWYRQDPGLGLRLIYFSYDVKMKEKGDIPEGYSVSREKKERFSLILESASTNQTSMYLCASSSTGKANSPLHFGNGTRLTVT.

The V and J genes are TRBV11-3 and TRBJ2-1, with 10 bases that match TRBD1. This CDR3 spans 16 amino acids. Germline CDR1 and CDR2: SGHNT and YENEEA. V gave up 1 base and J gave up 3 bases; unmatched junction bases: 3. The CDR3 region has the DNA TGTGCCAGCAGCTTAGCTGGGACAGGGGACTACAATGAGCAGTTCTTC. Protein: CASSLAGTGDYNEQFF.

The rearrangement links TRBV5-1 to TRBJ2-3; D might be TRBD2 (6 bases). Germline CDR1 SGHRS, CDR2 YFSETQ. The CDR3 has 14 amino acids. Trimming removed 2 bases at V and 4 bases at J, with 11 bases between. The CDR3 protein is CASSFGGISDTQYF. The CDR3 nucleotides read TGCGCCAGCAGCTTCGGAGGGATATCAGATACGCAGTATTTT.

V is TRBV10-3 and J is TRBJ1-4; the match to TRBD1 covers 7 bases. Unmatched junction bases numbered 6, after V lost 3 bases and J lost 8 bases. The germline gives CDR1 ENHRY, CDR2 SYGVKD. The CDR3 covers 14 residues. In DNA, the CDR3 is TGTGCCATCAGTGAAGGACAGGACTTAGAAAAACTGTTTTTT. Encoded protein: CAISEGQDLEKLFF.

The J gene is TRBJ2-5, the V gene TRBV5-1; 7 bases match TRBD2. Germline CDR1 SGHRS, CDR2 YFSETQ. The CDR3 covers 12 residues. Losses at the gene ends were 5 bases for V and 5 bases for J; bases not matched to a gene: 3. The CDR3 region is CASRGTTETQYF. In nucleotides, the CDR3 is TGCGCCAGCAGGGGGACTACCGAGACCCAGTACTTC.

The gene calls are TRBV6-2 or TRBV6-3 and TRBJ1-5; D uncertain. From germline, CDR1 is MNHEY and CDR2 SVGEGT. Trimming pared 0 bases from V and 2 bases from J, leaving 5 bases between. The CDR3 runs to 14 residues. The CDR3 DNA is TGTGCCAGCAGTTACTCAGAGGGCAATCAGCCCCAGCATTTT. Translated: CASSYSEGNQPQHF.

This chain uses TRBV21-1 with TRBJ2-7; no DNA check was done on the table's D call, TRBD1. TRBV21-1 is assigned pseudogene status. The CDR3 extends over 14 amino acids. CDR3 region: CASSIGQGRDEQYF. CDR3 bases: TGTGCCAGCAGCATTGGGCAGGGTCGCGACGAGCAGTACTTC.

This chain links TRBV4-3 with TRBJ1-1, with 8 bases that match TRBD1. Germline loops: CDR1 LGHNA, CDR2 YSLEER. The junction had 3 bases not matched to a gene; V was cut back by 0 bases and J by 3 bases. CDR3 length: 15 amino acids. CDR3 loop: CASSQEDREDTEAFF. CDR3 DNA: TGCGCCAGCAGCCAAGAGGACAGGGAGGACACTGAAGCTTTCTTT.

V is TRBV5-6 and J is TRBJ1-3, with 8 bases lining up with TRBD1. J was trimmed by 2 bases and V by 4 bases; bases with no gene match: 2. This CDR3 comprises 14 residues. The germline V gene has CDR1 SGHDT and CDR2 YYEEEE. CDR3: CASSPGQAGNTIYF. The CDR3 coding sequence is TGTGCCAGCAGCCCGGGACAGGCTGGAAACACCATATATTTT.

The chain recombines TRBV11-2 with TRBJ2-3; a possible D gene is TRBD2 (5 bases). Per germline, CDR1 SGHAT and CDR2 FQNNGV. The V end lost 5 bases, the J end lost 3 bases, and 18 bases lay between the germline ends. The CDR3 sequence is 16 residues long. This CDR3 reads CASSRGFLEATDTQYF. The CDR3 region has the DNA TGTGCCAGCAGCCGCGGGTTCCTGGAAGCGACAGATACGCAGTATTTT.

This clone is a singleton in its sample. The chain recombines TRBV30 with TRBJ2-7, with 7 bases identical to TRBD2. This CDR3 is 13 amino acids long. Per germline, CDR1 GTSNPN and CDR2 SVGIG (reference sequence). V gave up 0 bases and J gave up 9 bases; unmatched junction bases: 8. CDR3 bases: TGTGCCTGGAGTGTAGGGACTACGGGAGGGCAGTACTTC. Its protein product is CAWSVGTTGGQYF.

This clone appeared once. The rearrangement uses TRBV6-2 or TRBV6-3 and TRBJ1-2; D is perhaps TRBD1 (5 bases). V dropped 2 bases and J dropped 7 bases, with 17 bases sitting between them. CDR1 and CDR2 from the germline V gene are MNHEY and SVGEGT. The CDR3 consists of 15 residues. DNA for the CDR3: TGTGCCAGCAGTTACGGTGGAGGGGCCCCTATTGGCTACACCTTC. Its translation is CASSYGGGAPIGYTF.

The chain links TRBV5-1 to TRBJ2-2; D gene unclear. Per germline, CDR1 SGHRS and CDR2 YFSETQ. The V gene lost 6 bases and the J gene lost 0 bases, with 9 bases spanning the gap. The CDR3 contains 14 residues. In nucleotides, the CDR3 is TGCGCCAGCAAATGGCAGACGAACACCGGGGAGCTGTTTTTT. Protein product: CASKWQTNTGELFF.

The chain employs TRBV9 and TRBJ2-3; 8 bases match TRBD1. The germline CDR1 and CDR2 sequences are SGDLS and YYNGEE. V dropped 3 bases and J dropped 2; count of bases not matched to a gene: 11. There are 17 residues in the CDR3. In nucleotides, the CDR3 is TGTGCCAGCAGCGCGCCCCGGGACAGGCAAAACACAGATACGCAGTATTTT. Its protein is CASSAPRDRQNTDTQYF.

The genes are TRBV11-3 and TRBJ2-3; D perhaps matches TRBD2 (6 bases). The germline gives CDR1 SGHNT, CDR2 YENEEA. There are 14 residues in the CDR3. V shed 0 bases and J shed 4 bases, with 8 bases lying between them. CDR3 DNA sequence: TGTGCCAGCAGCTTAGAGGAGGGCTCAGATACGCAGTATTTT. Protein sequence: CASSLEEGSDTQYF.

The CDR3: CASSLEGSYSYGYTF. For the CDR3, the DNA is TGTGCCAGCAGCCTGGAGGGGTCTTACTCCTATGGCTACACCTTC. The genes are TRBV5-8 and TRBJ1-2; weak D call: TRBD1 (5 bases). The germline V gene encodes CDR1 SGHTS and CDR2 YDEGEE. The ends were cut back, 4 bases at V and 4 bases at J, with 17 bases in the middle. The CDR3 is 15 amino acids. Full variable domain (remainder filled in from reference TRBV5-8 and TRBJ1-2): EAGVTQSPTHLIKTRGQQATLRCSPISGHTSVYWYQQALGLGLQFLLWYDEGEERNRGNFPPRFSGRQFPNYSSELNVNALELEDSALYLCASSLEGSYSYGYTFGSGTRLTVV.

The J gene is TRBJ2-5, the V gene TRBV7-3; 12 bases align to TRBD1. CDR1 and CDR2 from the germline V gene are SGHTA and FQGTGA. V shed 2 bases and J 5 bases; nucleotides not matched to a gene: 3. This CDR3 is built from 15 residues. As DNA, the CDR3 is TGTGCCAGCAGCTTAGAGGGGACAGGGGGCGAGACCCAGTACTTC. It translates to CASSLEGTGGETQYF. The full variable domain, its missing parts supplied by reference TRBV7-3 and TRBJ2-5, is GAGVSQTPSNKVTEKGKYVELRCDPISGHTALYWYRQSLGQGPEFLIYFQGTGAADDSGLPNDRFFAVRPEGSVSTLKIQRTERGDSAVYLCASSLEGTGGETQYFGPGTRLLVL.